The present T cell receptor (beta chain) was sequenced within a study of T cell responses to AZD1222 COVID-19 vaccine. Overall study results and limits: Across the whole spike, CD4 TCRs peaked at regions 160-218 and 743-854. Spike-specific TCRs gained breadth and depth after people received two AZD1222 doses.

As to this clone: The antigen remains undetermined.

Germline CDR1 SGDLS, CDR2 YYNGEE. This CDR3 contains 17 residues. Trimming cost V 4 bases and J 2 bases; bases outside gene matches: 15. The table came from immunoSEQ multiplex PCR; TCRdb's copy has only in-frame clones and leaves some out. The sample gives over 150,000 clones, roughly nine tenths of which show up once; around 4% is in the top ten. This clonotype originated in an adult in good health. This chain uses TRBV9 with TRBJ2-7, with 7 bases that match TRBD2. The sequencing used peripheral blood, collected on day 0 of MenACWY control vaccination. The CDR3 sequence is CASSNPREASSTYEQYF. The CDR3 DNA is TGTGCCAGCAGCAACCCCCGGGAGGCTAGCAGTACCTACGAGCAGTACTTC.